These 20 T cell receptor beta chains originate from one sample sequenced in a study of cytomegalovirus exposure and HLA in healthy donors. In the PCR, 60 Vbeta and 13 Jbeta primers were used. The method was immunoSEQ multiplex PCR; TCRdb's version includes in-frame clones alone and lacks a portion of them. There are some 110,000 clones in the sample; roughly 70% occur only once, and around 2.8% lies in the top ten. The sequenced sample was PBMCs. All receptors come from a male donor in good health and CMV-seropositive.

CDR3 protein: CAIQQGTGTQYF. CDR3 bases: TGTGCCATCCAACAGGGGACGGGTACGCAGTATTTT. The chain employs TRBV15 and TRBJ2-3; TRBD1 aligns across 7 bases. Germline lookup yields CDR1 LNHNV and CDR2 YYDKDF (reference sequence). CDR3 length equals 12 residues. With V trimmed by 10 bases and J by 8 bases, 9 bases remained unmatched.

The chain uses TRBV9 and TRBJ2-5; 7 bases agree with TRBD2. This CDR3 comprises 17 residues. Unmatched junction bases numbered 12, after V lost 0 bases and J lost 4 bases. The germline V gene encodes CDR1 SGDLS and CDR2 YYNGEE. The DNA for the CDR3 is TGTGCCAGCAGCGTAGGGGGGAGGGTTTTGCCGGGAGAGACCCAGTACTTC. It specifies CASSVGGRVLPGETQYF.

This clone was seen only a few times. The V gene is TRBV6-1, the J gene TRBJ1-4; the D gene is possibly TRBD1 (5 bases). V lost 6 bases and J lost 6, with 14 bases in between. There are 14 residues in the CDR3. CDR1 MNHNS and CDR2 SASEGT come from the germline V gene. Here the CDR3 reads CASSRKGRDEKLFF. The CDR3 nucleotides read TGTGCCAGCAGCCGGAAGGGCAGGGATGAAAAACTGTTTTTT.

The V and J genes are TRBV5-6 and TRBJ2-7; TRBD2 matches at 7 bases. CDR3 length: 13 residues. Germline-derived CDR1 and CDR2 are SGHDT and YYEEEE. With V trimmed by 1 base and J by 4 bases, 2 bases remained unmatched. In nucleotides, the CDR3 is TGTGCCAGCAGCTTGACTAGCGCTTACGAGCAGTACTTC. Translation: CASSLTSAYEQYF.

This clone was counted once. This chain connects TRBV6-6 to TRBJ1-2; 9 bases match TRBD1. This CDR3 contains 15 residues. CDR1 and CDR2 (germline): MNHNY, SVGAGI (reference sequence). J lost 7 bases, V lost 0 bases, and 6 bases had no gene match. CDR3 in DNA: TGTGCCAGCAGTTACTCAGGACAGGGGATCGGTGGCTACACCTTC. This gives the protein CASSYSGQGIGGYTF.

The CDR3 DNA sequence: TGTGCCAGCAGCTTAGCCCGGGGAACCCGGAGCTCCTACAATGAGCAGTTCTTC. Residues: CASSLARGTRSSYNEQFF. The rearrangement links TRBV11-3 to TRBJ2-1; the D gene is possibly TRBD2 (5 bases). Germline V gene data show CDR1 as SGHNT and CDR2 as YENEEA. The CDR3 loop spans 18 amino acids. The germline V and J ends were trimmed by 1 base and 0 bases, with 16 bases remaining between them. Based on the CDR3 plus reference TRBV11-3 and TRBJ2-1, the full variable domain is EAGVVQSPRYKIIEKKQPVAFWCNPISGHNTLYWYLQNLGQGPELLIRYENEEAVDDSQLPKDRFSAERLKGVDSTLKIQPAELGDSAVYLCASSLARGTRSSYNEQFFGPGTRLTVL.

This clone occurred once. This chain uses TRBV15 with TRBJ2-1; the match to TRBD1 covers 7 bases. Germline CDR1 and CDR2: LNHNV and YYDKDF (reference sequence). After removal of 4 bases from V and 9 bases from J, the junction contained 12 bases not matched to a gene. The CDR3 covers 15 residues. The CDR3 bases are TGTGCCACCAGCAAAGCCTTACAGGGGTCAGGTGAGCAGTTCTTC. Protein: CATSKALQGSGEQFF.

The CDR3 loop is CASSPGTSGKLNEQFF. The CDR3 DNA reads as TGTGCCAGCAGTCCAGGGACTAGCGGGAAGCTCAATGAGCAGTTCTTC. This chain connects TRBV27 to TRBJ2-1, with 13 nucleotides matching TRBD2. V lost 5 bases and J lost 6; bases outside the gene matches: 7. The CDR3 sequence is 16 residues long. Germline assignment: CDR1 MNHEY and CDR2 SMNVEV (reference sequence).

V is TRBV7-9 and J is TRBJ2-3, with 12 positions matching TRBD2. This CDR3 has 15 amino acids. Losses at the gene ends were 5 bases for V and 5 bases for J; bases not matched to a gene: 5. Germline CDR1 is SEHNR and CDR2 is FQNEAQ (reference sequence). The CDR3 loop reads CASSTRLAGEDTQYF. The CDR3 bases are TGTGCCAGCAGCACTAGACTAGCGGGAGAAGATACGCAGTATTTT. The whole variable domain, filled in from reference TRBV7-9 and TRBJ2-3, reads DTGVSQNPRHKITKRGQNVTFRCDPISEHNRLYWYRQTLGQGPEFLTYFQNEAQLEKSRLLSDRFSAERPKGSFSTLEIQRTEQGDSAMYLCASSTRLAGEDTQYFGPGTRLTVL.

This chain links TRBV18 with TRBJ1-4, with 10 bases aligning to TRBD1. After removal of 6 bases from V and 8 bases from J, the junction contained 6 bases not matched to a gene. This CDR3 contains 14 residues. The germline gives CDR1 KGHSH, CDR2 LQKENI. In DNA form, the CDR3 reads TGTGCCAGCTCCCCAGACAGGGGGCACGAAAAACTGTTTTTT. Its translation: CASSPDRGHEKLFF.

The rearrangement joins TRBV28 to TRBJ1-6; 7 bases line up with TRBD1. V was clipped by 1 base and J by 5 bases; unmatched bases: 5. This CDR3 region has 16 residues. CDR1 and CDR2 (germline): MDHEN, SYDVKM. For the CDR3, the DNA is TGTGCCAGCAGTTTATTCGGACAGGCAAATAATTCACCCCTCCACTTT. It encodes CASSLFGQANNSPLHF.

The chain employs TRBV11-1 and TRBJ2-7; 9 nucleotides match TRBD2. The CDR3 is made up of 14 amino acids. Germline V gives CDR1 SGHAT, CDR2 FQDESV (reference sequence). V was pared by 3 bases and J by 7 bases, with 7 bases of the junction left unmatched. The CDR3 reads CASSLAGGLGEQYF. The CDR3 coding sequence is TGTGCCAGCAGCTTGGCGGGGGGGCTTGGGGAGCAGTACTTC. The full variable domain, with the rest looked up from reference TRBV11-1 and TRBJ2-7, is EAEVAQSPRYKITEKSQAVAFWCDPISGHATLYWYRQILGQGPELLVQFQDESVVDDSQLPKDRFSAERLKGVDSTLKIQPAELGDSAMYLCASSLAGGLGEQYFGPGTRLTVT.

CDR3 DNA: TGTGCCAGCAGCTTAGTAGCGGGCCCCGGGGCCCAGTACTTC. Amino acid sequence: CASSLVAGPGAQYF. V usage is TRBV7-6 and J usage is TRBJ2-5, with 7 bases fitting TRBD2. J lost 9 bases, V lost 1 base, and 8 bases had no gene match. This CDR3 region has 14 residues. Germline lookup yields CDR1 SGHVS and CDR2 FNYEAQ.

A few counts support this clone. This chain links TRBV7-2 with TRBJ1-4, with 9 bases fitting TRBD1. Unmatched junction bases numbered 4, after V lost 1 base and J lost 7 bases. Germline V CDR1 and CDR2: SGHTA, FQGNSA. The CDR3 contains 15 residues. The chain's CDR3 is CASSLVMDRGEKLFF. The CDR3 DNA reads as TGTGCCAGCAGCTTAGTTATGGACAGGGGTGAAAAACTGTTTTTT.

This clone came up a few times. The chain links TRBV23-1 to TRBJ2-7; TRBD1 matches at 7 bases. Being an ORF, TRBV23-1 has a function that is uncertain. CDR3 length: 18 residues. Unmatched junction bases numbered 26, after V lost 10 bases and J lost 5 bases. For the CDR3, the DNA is TGCGCCAACACGAGAACTACAACCGGGACAGACTGTCGCGACGAGCAGTACTTC. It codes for CANTRTTTGTDCRDEQYF.

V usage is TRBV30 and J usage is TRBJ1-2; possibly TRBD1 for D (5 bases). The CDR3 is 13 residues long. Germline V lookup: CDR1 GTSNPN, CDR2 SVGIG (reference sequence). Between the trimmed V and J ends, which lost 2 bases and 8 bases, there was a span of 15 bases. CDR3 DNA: TGTGCCTGGAGTCGGGGGGAATCTTACGGCTACACCTTC. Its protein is CAWSRGESYGYTF. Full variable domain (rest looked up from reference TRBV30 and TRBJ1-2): SQTIHQWPATLVQPVGSPLSLECTVEGTSNPNLYWYRQAAGRGLQLLFYSVGIGQISSEVPQNLSASRPQDRQFILSSKKLLLSDSGFYLCAWSRGESYGYTFGSGTRLTVV.

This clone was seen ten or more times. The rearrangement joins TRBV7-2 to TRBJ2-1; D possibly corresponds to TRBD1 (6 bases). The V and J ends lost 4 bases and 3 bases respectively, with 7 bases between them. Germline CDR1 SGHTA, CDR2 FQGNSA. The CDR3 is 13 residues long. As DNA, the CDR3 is TGTGCCAGCAGCTCGGACAGCTACAATGAGCAGTTCTTC. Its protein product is CASSSDSYNEQFF. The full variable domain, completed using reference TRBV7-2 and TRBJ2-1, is GAGVSQSPSNKVTEKGKDVELRCDPISGHTALYWYRQSLGQGLEFLIYFQGNSAPDKSGLPSDRFSAERTGGSVSTLTIQRTQQEDSAVYLCASSSDSYNEQFFGPGTRLTVL.

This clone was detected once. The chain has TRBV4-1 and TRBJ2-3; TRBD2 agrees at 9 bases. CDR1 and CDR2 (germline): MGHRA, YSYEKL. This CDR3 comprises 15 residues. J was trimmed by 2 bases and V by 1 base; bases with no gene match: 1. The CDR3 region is CASSQVAGVTDTQYF. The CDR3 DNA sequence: TGCGCCAGCAGCCAAGTAGCGGGGGTCACAGATACGCAGTATTTT.

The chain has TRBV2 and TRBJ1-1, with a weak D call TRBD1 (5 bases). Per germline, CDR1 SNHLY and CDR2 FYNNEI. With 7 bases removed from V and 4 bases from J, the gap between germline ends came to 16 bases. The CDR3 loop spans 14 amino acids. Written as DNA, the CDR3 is TGTGCCAGCAACGGGGGAGGGGTGGCCACTGAAGCTTTCTTT. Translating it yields CASNGGGVATEAFF.

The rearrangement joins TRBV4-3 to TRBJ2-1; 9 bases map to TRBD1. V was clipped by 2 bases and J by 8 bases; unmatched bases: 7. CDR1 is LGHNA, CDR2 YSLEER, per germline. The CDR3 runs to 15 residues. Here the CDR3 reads CASSQPGQGIYEQFF. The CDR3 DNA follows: TGCGCCAGCAGCCAACCGGGACAGGGAATCTATGAGCAGTTCTTC.